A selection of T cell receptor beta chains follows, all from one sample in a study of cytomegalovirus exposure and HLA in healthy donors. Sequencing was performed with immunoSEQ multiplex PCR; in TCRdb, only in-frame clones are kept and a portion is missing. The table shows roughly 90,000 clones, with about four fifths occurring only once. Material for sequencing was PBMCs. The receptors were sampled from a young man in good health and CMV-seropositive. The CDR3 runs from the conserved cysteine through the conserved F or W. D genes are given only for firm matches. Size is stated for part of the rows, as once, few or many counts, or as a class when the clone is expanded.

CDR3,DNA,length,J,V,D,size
CASSQGIGTSASSYNEQFF,TGCGCCAGCAGCCAGGGAATTGGGACTAGCGCTAGCTCCTACAATGAGCAGTTCTTC,19,TRBJ2-1,TRBV4-1,TRBD2,NA
CAWSVGVNKAYEQYF,TGTGCCTGGAGTGTCGGTGTGAATAAAGCCTACGAGCAGTACTTC,15,TRBJ2-7,TRBV30,NA,NA
CAISWASGDTGELFF,TGTGCCATCAGTTGGGCTAGCGGGGACACCGGGGAGCTGTTTTTT,15,TRBJ2-2,TRBV10-3,TRBD2,NA
CASSVDTGEAFF,TGTGCCAGCAGCGTAGATACAGGGGAAGCTTTCTTT,12,TRBJ1-1,TRBV9,NA,NA
CASRDTGGDTDTQYF,TGTGCCAGCAGAGATACAGGGGGCGACACAGATACGCAGTATTTT,15,TRBJ2-3,TRBV28,TRBD1,NA
CASSSPDARAQLAETQYF,TGTGCCAGCAGTTCCCCGGACGCCAGGGCCCAGCTGGCAGAGACCCAGTACTTC,18,TRBJ2-5,TRBV28,NA,NA
CASSSGTRETQYF,TGTGCCAGCTCATCCGGGACTAGAGAGACCCAGTACTTC,13,TRBJ2-5,TRBV18,TRBD2,NA
CASYGTSGHNEQFF,TGTGCCAGCTACGGGACTAGCGGACACAATGAGCAGTTCTTC,14,TRBJ2-1,TRBV2,TRBD2,NA
CASRRTGETEAFF,TGTGCCAGCAGGCGTACAGGGGAAACTGAAGCTTTCTTT,13,TRBJ1-1,TRBV13,TRBD1,few
CASSLVGGSHEQYF,TGTGCCAGCAGCTTAGTCGGCGGGAGCCACGAGCAGTACTTC,14,TRBJ2-7,TRBV7-2,TRBD2,once
CASSLLGNIHEQYF,TGCGCCAGCAGCTTACTGGGCAATATCCACGAGCAGTACTTC,14,TRBJ2-7,TRBV5-1,NA,NA
CASSQVGGGHEKLFF,TGTGCCAGCAGCCAAGTAGGGGGCGGTCATGAAAAACTGTTTTTT,15,TRBJ1-4,TRBV14,TRBD1,NA
CASSLDRAGNEQFF,TGTGCCAGCAGCTTGGACAGGGCCGGCAATGAGCAGTTCTTC,14,TRBJ2-1,TRBV11-2,TRBD1,NA
CASSSGPSTSTDTQYF,TGCGCCAGCAGCTCGGGTCCTTCTACTAGCACAGATACGCAGTATTTT,16,TRBJ2-3,TRBV5-1,NA,NA
CASRGQANTEAFF,TGTGCCAGCCGCGGACAGGCGAACACTGAAGCTTTCTTT,13,TRBJ1-1,TRBV9,TRBD1,NA
CASSYTGTGRVRLFF,TGTGCCAGCAGTTACACCGGGACAGGGCGAGTAAGGCTGTTTTTT,15,TRBJ1-4,TRBV6-6,TRBD1,NA
CASRLIYGDSRAEEQYF,TGCGCCAGCAGGCTGATCTACGGGGACAGCCGGGCGGAAGAGCAGTACTTC,17,TRBJ2-7,TRBV5-1,TRBD1,NA
CASSSGLAGSYEQYF,TGTGCCAGCAGCTCGGGACTAGCGGGATCCTACGAGCAGTACTTC,15,TRBJ2-7,TRBV6-5,TRBD2,NA
CASSLGLAPYNEQFF,TGTGCCAGCAGCTTAGGACTAGCGCCCTACAATGAGCAGTTCTTC,15,TRBJ2-1,TRBV11-3,TRBD2,once
CATSAGGFETQYF,TGTGCCACCTCGGCGGGGGGTTTTGAGACCCAGTACTTC,13,TRBJ2-5,TRBV15,TRBD2,NA
CASSPMSTEAFF,TGTGCCAGCTCCCCTATGAGCACTGAAGCTTTCTTT,12,TRBJ1-1,TRBV18,NA,few
CAWVARGQYNSPLHF,TGTGCCTGGGTAGCCCGAGGACAGTATAATTCACCCCTCCACTTT,15,TRBJ1-6,TRBV30,NA,NA
CASSQDGIAGVRELFF,TGTGCCAGCAGCCAAGATGGGATAGCGGGAGTCAGGGAGCTGTTTTTT,16,TRBJ2-2,TRBV14,TRBD2,NA
CASGDSYQETQYF,TGTGCCAGCGGAGACAGCTACCAAGAGACCCAGTACTTC,13,TRBJ2-5,TRBV28,NA,NA
CASSPSGGSNQPQHF,TGTGCCAGTAGTCCTAGCGGAGGTTCCAATCAGCCCCAGCATTTT,15,TRBJ1-5,TRBV19,NA,NA
CASSRNQGSNQPQHF,TGTGCCAGCAGCCGAAATCAGGGGAGCAATCAGCCCCAGCATTTT,15,TRBJ1-5,TRBV7-2,NA,NA
CASSEEKSNQPQHF,TGTGCCAGCAGTGAGGAGAAAAGCAATCAGCCCCAGCATTTT,14,TRBJ1-5,TRBV6-1,NA,NA
CASSLNPSGSGETQYF,TGCGCCAGCAGCTTGAATCCTAGCGGGAGTGGAGAGACCCAGTACTTC,16,TRBJ2-5,TRBV5-1,TRBD2,NA
CASSFTDSFNEKLFF,TGTGCCAGCAGCTTTACCGACAGCTTTAATGAAAAACTGTTTTTT,15,TRBJ1-4,TRBV7-9,NA,few
CASSYPPDQPQHF,TGTGCCAGCAGTTACCCTCCGGATCAGCCCCAGCATTTT,13,TRBJ1-5,TRBV6-5,NA,NA
CSVGRVSAGGPYNEQFF,TGCAGCGTGGGAAGGGTATCGGCGGGAGGTCCCTACAATGAGCAGTTCTTC,17,TRBJ2-1,TRBV29-1,TRBD2,NA
CASSELGLAGRNEQFF,TGTGCCAGCAGTGAATTGGGCCTAGCGGGTCGGAATGAGCAGTTCTTC,16,TRBJ2-1,TRBV6-1,TRBD2,NA
CASSSGLGREELFF,TGTGCCAGCAGTTCCGGACTTGGCCGTGAGGAACTGTTTTTT,14,TRBJ1-4,TRBV6-5,NA,NA
CASRQGGGYGYTF,TGTGCCTCGCGACAGGGGGGAGGCTATGGCTACACCTTC,13,TRBJ1-2,TRBV7-2,TRBD1,NA
CASSFLPQVQDTEAFF,TGTGCCAGCAGTTTTTTGCCACAAGTCCAGGACACTGAAGCTTTCTTT,16,TRBJ1-1,TRBV27,NA,NA
CASRKSGDPRNEQFF,TGTGCCAGCAGGAAATCGGGGGACCCTCGCAATGAGCAGTTCTTC,15,TRBJ2-1,TRBV6-5,NA,NA